Shown below are 17 T cell receptor beta chains from a single sample sequenced in a study of cytomegalovirus exposure and HLA in healthy donors. The PCR was carried out with 60 Vbeta primers and 13 Jbeta primers. Here immunoSEQ multiplex PCR was the method, and the copy in TCRdb shows in-frame clones only, minus some. The sample carries about 200,000 clones, approximately 80% recorded once. The material sequenced was PBMCs. Receptors originate from a boy aged 2 to 10 in good health and CMV-seronegative.

The chain joins TRBV6-1 to TRBJ2-5, with D perhaps TRBD2 (6 bases). CDR3 length: 17 amino acids. CDR1 is MNHNS, CDR2 SASEGT, per germline. With 0 bases removed from V and 4 bases from J, the gap between germline ends came to 18 bases. CDR3 loop: CASSEALRGGKGETQYF. CDR3 DNA sequence: TGTGCCAGCAGTGAAGCGCTTCGAGGAGGGAAGGGAGAGACCCAGTACTTC.

Comments on this clone: This specimen includes other DNA sequences encoding the same CDR3. The rearrangement uses TRBV9 and TRBJ1-1; no clear D gene. The ends were cut back, 0 bases at V and 1 base at J, with 7 bases in the middle. Germline CDR1 and CDR2: SGDLS and YYNGEE. This CDR3 region has 14 residues. Here the CDR3 DNA reads TGTGCCAGCAGCGTAGTGGGAGGGAACACTGAAGCTTTCTTT. Translation gives CASSVVGGNTEAFF.

In DNA, the CDR3 is TGTGCCAGCAGTTACACTCAGGGCGAAGGTGAGCAGTTCTTC. Translated: CASSYTQGEGEQFF. V is TRBV6-5 and J is TRBJ2-1; TRBD1 is a possible D gene (5 bases). The germline V and J ends were trimmed by 2 bases and 9 bases, with 14 bases remaining between them. The CDR3 totals 14 residues. The germline V gene has CDR1 MNHEY and CDR2 SVGAGI.

The table lists this clone with a few counts. This rearrangement joins TRBV30 to TRBJ1-2; D may be TRBD1 (5 bases). From germline, CDR1 is GTSNPN and CDR2 SVGIG (reference sequence). This CDR3 is 16 amino acids long. V was pared by 2 bases and J by 0 bases, with 16 bases between. The CDR3: CAWSLRGGRANYGYTF. The CDR3 DNA reads as TGTGCCTGGAGTCTCCGGGGGGGAAGGGCTAACTATGGCTACACCTTC.

The gene calls are TRBV7-9 and TRBJ2-7; no definite D call. CDR1 is SEHNR and CDR2 is FQNEAQ in the germline V gene (reference sequence). Trimming cost V 8 bases and J 2 bases, with 7 bases left between them. The CDR3 runs 11 residues. CDR3 bases: TGTGCCAGCGCGGAAGCCTACGAGCAGTACTTC. Its protein is CASAEAYEQYF.

A note on this clone: In this CDR3 the conserved last residue, phenylalanine or tryptophan, is missing, so a read error is likely. This rearrangement joins TRBV7-9 to TRBJ1-1; the match to TRBD1 covers 10 bases. The CDR3 totals 16 residues. V shed 1 base and J 7 bases; nucleotides not matched to a gene: 9. Per the germline V gene, CDR1 is SEHNR and CDR2 is FQNEAQ (reference sequence). DNA of the CDR3: TGTGCCAGCAGCTTAGAGAGAGGACAGGGGGTAGGTGAAGCTTTCGTT. Protein sequence: CASSLERGQGVGEAFV.

Comments on this clone: This specimen includes other DNA sequences encoding the same CDR3. DNA for the CDR3: TGTGCCAGCAGCTTAGGATTCGGACAGAGCTACGAGCAGTACTTC. Residues: CASSLGFGQSYEQYF. This rearrangement joins TRBV11-2 to TRBJ2-7, with D perhaps TRBD1 (6 bases). The V end lost 1 base, the J end lost 3 bases, and 13 bases lay between the germline ends. This CDR3 contains 15 residues. Germline assignment: CDR1 SGHAT and CDR2 FQNNGV.

The rearrangement joins TRBV6-6 to TRBJ1-2; D gene ambiguous. The CDR3 covers 13 residues. V was shortened by 2 bases and J by 4 bases, with 8 bases between the two germline ends. The germline V gene encodes CDR1 MNHNY and CDR2 SVGAGI (reference sequence). The chain's CDR3 is CASSYPGIYGYTF. In nucleotides, the CDR3 is TGTGCCAGCAGTTACCCCGGGATCTATGGCTACACCTTC.

The chain's CDR3 is CASSPGRNTQYF. CDR3 nucleotide sequence: TGTGCCAGCAGCCCCGGGAGGAACACGCAGTATTTT. This chain connects TRBV9 to TRBJ2-3; TRBD2 matches at 7 bases. Germline CDR1 is SGDLS and CDR2 is YYNGEE. V lost 4 bases, J lost 9 bases, and 5 bases stayed unmatched. The CDR3 totals 12 residues.

The chain joins TRBV6-5 to TRBJ2-2, with 7 bases matching TRBD1. The V gene end was trimmed by 6 bases and the J gene end by 5 bases; junction bases not matched to a gene: 3. There are 13 residues in the CDR3. Germline loops: CDR1 MNHEY, CDR2 SVGAGI. The CDR3 is CASRDRTTGELFF. The DNA for the CDR3 is TGTGCCAGCAGGGACAGGACGACCGGGGAGCTGTTTTTT.

This clone came up once. This CDR3 is CSATRQFF. DNA for the CDR3: TGCAGTGCTACCCGGCAGTTCTTC. The chain employs TRBV20-1 and TRBJ2-1; D unresolved. The CDR3 is 8 residues long. The V end lost 4 bases, the J end lost 12 bases, and 4 bases lay between the germline ends. Per the germline V gene, CDR1 is DFQATT and CDR2 is SNEGSKA (reference sequence).

The chain recombines TRBV5-4 with TRBJ2-1; the match to TRBD2 covers 7 bases. CDR1 and CDR2 (germline): SGHNT, YYREEE (reference sequence). Losses at the gene ends were 0 bases for V and 9 bases for J; bases not matched to a gene: 15. The CDR3 has 17 residues. In DNA, the CDR3 is TGTGCCAGCAGCTTGGGGCCTGGGCCGTCGGGGGGTGGTGAGCAGTTCTTC. It specifies CASSLGPGPSGGGEQFF.

CDR3 protein: CASSGGGTSGTDTQYF. The CDR3 nucleotides are TGTGCCAGCAGCGGGGGAGGGACTAGCGGCACAGATACGCAGTATTTT. The chain carries TRBV2 and TRBJ2-3, with TRBD2 matching 10 bases. CDR1 and CDR2 (germline): SNHLY, FYNNEI. Trimming took 6 bases from V and 1 from J; bases not matched to a gene: 7. The CDR3 has 16 amino acids.

This clone turned up a few times. The chain is built from TRBV5-1 and TRBJ1-1, with TRBD1 matching over 7 bases. This CDR3 is 15 amino acids long. From germline, CDR1 is SGHRS and CDR2 YFSETQ. With 5 bases clipped from V and 1 base from J, the junction kept 8 bases outside the gene matches. CDR3 protein: CASSRTGEANTEAFF. CDR3 nucleotides: TGCGCCAGCAGTCGAACAGGGGAGGCGAACACTGAAGCTTTCTTT.

The CDR3 DNA reads as TGTGCCACATCAGACAGGGGGCTTGGCGAGCAGTACTTC. It yields the protein CATSDRGLGEQYF. The chain carries TRBV2 and TRBJ2-7; 10 nucleotides match TRBD1. Germline V gene data show CDR1 as SNHLY and CDR2 as FYNNEI. V was pared by 10 bases and J by 6 bases, with 9 bases of the junction left unmatched. The CDR3 spans 13 residues.

This chain connects TRBV29-1 to TRBJ2-7, with 9 nucleotides matching TRBD2. The V and J ends lost 6 bases and 0 bases, in that order; junction bases with no gene match: 9. This CDR3 spans 15 amino acids. CDR1 and CDR2 (germline): SQVTM, ANQGSEA. The CDR3 coding sequence is TGCAGCGTGGGATATATGACTAGCGGCTCCTACGAGCAGTACTTC. Amino acid sequence: CSVGYMTSGSYEQYF.

The rearrangement uses TRBV2 and TRBJ2-1, with D possibly TRBD2 on 6 matching bases. This CDR3 is built from 12 residues. With 6 bases removed from V and 3 bases from J, the gap between germline ends came to 6 bases. Germline CDR1 reads SNHLY; CDR2 reads FYNNEI. CDR3 protein: CASRAGYNEQFF. The CDR3 coding sequence is TGTGCCAGCAGAGCGGGCTACAATGAGCAGTTCTTC.